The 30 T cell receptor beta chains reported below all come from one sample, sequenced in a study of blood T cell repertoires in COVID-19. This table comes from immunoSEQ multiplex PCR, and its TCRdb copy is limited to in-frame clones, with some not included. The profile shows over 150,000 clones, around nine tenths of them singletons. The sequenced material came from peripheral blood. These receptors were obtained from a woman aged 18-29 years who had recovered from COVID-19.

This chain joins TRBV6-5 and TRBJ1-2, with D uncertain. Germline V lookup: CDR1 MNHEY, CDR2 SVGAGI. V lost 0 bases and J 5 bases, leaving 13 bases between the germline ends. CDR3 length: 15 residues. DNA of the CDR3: TGTGCCAGCAGTTACTCTGGAGGTCGGCAGTATGGCTACACCTTC. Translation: CASSYSGGRQYGYTF.

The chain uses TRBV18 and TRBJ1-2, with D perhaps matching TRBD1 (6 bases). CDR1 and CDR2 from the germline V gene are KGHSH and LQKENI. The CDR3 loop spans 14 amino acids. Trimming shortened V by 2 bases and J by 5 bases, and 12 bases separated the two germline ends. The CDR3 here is CASSPNREIYGYTF. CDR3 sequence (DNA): TGTGCCAGCTCACCAAACAGGGAGATTTATGGCTACACCTTC.

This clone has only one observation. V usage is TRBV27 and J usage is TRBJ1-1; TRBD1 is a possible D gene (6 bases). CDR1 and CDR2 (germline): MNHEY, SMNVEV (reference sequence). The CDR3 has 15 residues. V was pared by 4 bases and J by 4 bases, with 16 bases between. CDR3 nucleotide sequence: TGTGCCAGCAGTTCCATTAATACAGGGTTCACTGAAGCTTTCTTT. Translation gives CASSSINTGFTEAFF.

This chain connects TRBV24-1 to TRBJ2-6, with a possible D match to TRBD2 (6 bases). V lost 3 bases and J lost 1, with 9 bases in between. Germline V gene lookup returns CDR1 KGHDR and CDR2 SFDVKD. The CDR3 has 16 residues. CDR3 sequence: CATSDPGESGANVLTF. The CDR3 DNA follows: TGTGCCACCAGTGATCCGGGGGAGTCTGGGGCCAACGTCCTGACTTTC.

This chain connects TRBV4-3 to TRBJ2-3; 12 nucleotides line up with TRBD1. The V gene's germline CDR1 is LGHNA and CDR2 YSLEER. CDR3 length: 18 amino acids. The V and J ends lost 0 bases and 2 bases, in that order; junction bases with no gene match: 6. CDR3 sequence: CASSQDLPGQGATDTQYF. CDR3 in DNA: TGCGCCAGCAGCCAAGATCTTCCGGGACAGGGGGCCACAGATACGCAGTATTTT.

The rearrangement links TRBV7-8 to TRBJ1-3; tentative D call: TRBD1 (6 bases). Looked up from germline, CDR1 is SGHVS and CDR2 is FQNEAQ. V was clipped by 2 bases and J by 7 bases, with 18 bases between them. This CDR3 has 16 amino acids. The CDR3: CASSLLSAGRGNTIYF. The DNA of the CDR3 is TGTGCCAGCAGCTTATTGTCTGCGGGGAGGGGGAACACCATATATTTT. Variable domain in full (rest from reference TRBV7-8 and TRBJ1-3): GAGVSQSPRYKVAKRGQDVALRCDPISGHVSLFWYQQALGQGPEFLTYFQNEAQLDKSGLPSDRFFAERPEGSVSTLKIQRTQQEDSAVYLCASSLLSAGRGNTIYFGEGSWLTVV.

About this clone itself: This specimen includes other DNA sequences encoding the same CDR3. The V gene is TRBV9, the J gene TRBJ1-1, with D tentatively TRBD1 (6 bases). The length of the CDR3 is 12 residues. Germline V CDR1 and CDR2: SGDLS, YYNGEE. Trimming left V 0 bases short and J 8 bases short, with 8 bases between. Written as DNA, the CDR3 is TGTGCCAGCAGCGTAGGTGGGACAGAAGCTTTCTTT. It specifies CASSVGGTEAFF.

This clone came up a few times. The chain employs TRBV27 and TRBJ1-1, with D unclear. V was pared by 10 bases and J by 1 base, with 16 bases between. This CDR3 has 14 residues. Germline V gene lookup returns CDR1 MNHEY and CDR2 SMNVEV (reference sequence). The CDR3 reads CATRLKARNTEAFF. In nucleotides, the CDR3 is TGTGCCACAAGACTTAAGGCAAGGAACACTGAAGCTTTCTTT.

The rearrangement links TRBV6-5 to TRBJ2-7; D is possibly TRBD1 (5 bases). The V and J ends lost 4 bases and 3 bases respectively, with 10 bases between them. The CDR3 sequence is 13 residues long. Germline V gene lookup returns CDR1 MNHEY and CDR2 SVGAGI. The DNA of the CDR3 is TGTGCCAGCAGTTCCCCAAGGGGCTACGAGCAGTACTTC. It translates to CASSSPRGYEQYF.

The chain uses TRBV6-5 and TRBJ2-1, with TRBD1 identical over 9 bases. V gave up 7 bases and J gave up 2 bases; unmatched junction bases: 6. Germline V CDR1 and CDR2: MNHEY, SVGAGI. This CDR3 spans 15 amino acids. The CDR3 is CASTTGQGAYNEQFF. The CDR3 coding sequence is TGTGCCAGCACTACGGGACAGGGAGCCTACAATGAGCAGTTCTTC.

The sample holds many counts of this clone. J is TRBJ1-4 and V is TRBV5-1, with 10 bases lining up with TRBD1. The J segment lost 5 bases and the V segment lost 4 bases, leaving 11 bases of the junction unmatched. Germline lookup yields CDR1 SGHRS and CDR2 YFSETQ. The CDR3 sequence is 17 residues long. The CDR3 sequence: CASSIGQGGLRNEKLFF. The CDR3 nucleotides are TGCGCCAGCAGCATCGGACAGGGGGGTCTCCGAAATGAAAAACTGTTTTTT.

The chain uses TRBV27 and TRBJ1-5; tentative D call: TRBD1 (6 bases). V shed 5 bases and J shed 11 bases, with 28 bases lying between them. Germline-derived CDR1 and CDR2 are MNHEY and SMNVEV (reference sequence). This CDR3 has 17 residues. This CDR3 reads CASSPERTGFTIGAQHF. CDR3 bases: TGTGCCAGCAGTCCAGAGAGAACAGGGTTCACAATCGGAGCCCAGCATTTT.

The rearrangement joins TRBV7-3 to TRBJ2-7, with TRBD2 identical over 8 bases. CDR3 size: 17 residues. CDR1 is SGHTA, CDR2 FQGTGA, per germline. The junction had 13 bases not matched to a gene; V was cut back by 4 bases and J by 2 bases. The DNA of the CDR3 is TGTGCCAGCAGCTGGGGTGGGGATAGCGGGACCGCCTACGAGCAGTACTTC. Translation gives CASSWGGDSGTAYEQYF.

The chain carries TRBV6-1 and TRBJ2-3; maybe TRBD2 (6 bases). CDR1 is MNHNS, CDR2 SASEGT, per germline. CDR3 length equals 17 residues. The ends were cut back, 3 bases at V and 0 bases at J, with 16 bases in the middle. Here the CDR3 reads CASSDFLAFTSTDTQYF. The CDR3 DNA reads TGTGCCAGCAGTGATTTTCTAGCGTTTACTAGCACAGATACGCAGTATTTT.

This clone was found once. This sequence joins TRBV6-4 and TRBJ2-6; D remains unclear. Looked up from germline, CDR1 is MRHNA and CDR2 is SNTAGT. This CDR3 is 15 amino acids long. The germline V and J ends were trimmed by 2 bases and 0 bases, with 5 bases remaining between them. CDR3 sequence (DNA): TGTGCCAGCAGTGACACAAACTCTGGGGCCAACGTCCTGACTTTC. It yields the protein CASSDTNSGANVLTF.

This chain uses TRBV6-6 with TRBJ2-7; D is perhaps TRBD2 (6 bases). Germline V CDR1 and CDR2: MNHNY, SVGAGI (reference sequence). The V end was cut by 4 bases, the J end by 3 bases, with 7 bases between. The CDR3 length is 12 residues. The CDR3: CASSSGVYEQYV. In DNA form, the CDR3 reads TGTGCCAGCAGTTCGGGGGTCTACGAGCAGTACGTC.

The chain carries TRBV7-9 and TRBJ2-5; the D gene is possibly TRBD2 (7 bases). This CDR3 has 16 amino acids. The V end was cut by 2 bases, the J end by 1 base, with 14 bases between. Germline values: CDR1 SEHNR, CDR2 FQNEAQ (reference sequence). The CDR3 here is CASSLRARGAQETQYF. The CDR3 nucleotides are TGTGCCAGCAGCTTAAGGGCTCGGGGGGCCCAAGAGACCCAGTACTTC. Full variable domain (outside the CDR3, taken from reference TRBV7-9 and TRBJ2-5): DTGVSQNPRHKITKRGQNVTFRCDPISEHNRLYWYRQTLGQGPEFLTYFQNEAQLEKSRLLSDRFSAERPKGSFSTLEIQRTEQGDSAMYLCASSLRARGAQETQYFGPGTRLLVL.

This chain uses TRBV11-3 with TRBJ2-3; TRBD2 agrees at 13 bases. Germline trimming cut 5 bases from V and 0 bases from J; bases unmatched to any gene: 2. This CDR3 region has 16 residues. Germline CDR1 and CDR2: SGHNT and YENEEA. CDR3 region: CASSPGLAGSTDTQYF. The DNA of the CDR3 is TGTGCCAGCAGCCCGGGACTAGCGGGAAGCACAGATACGCAGTATTTT.

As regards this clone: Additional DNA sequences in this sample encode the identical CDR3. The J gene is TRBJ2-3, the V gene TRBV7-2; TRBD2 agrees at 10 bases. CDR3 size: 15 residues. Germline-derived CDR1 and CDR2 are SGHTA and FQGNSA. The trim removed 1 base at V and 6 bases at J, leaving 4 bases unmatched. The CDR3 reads CASSLVASGGDTQYF. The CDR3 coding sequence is TGTGCCAGCAGCTTAGTTGCTAGCGGGGGCGATACGCAGTATTTT.

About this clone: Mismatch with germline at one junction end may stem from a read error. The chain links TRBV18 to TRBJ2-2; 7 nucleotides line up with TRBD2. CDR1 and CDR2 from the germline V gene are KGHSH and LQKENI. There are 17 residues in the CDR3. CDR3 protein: CASSSPGGMAATGELFF. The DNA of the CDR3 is TGTGCCAGCTCATCACCGGGAGGAATGGCGGCCACCGGGGAGCTGTTTTTT.

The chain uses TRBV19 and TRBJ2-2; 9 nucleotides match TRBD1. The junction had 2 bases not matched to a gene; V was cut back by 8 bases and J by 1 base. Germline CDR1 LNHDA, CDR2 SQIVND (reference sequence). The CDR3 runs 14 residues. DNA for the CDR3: TGTGCCAGTGGGACAGGGAGGAACACCGGGGAGCTGTTTTTT. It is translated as CASGTGRNTGELFF.

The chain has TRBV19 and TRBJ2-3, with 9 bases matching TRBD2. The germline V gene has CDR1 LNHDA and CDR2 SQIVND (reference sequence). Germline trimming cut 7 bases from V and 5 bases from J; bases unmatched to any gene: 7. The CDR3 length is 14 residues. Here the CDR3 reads CASMRGTSRDTQYF. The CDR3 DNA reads TGTGCCAGTATGAGGGGGACTAGCCGAGATACGCAGTATTTT.

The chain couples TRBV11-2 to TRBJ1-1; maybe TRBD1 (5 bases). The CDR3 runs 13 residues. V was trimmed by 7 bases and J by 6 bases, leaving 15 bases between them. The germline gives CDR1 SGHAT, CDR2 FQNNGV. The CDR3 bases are TGTGCCAGCACCATTGACAGTTACCCTGAAGCTTTCTTT. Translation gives CASTIDSYPEAFF.

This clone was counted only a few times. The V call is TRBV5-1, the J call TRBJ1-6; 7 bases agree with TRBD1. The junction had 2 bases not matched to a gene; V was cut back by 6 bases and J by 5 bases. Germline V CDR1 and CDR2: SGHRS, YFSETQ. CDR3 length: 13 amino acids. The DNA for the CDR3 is TGCGCCAGCAAGGGACAGAATAATTCACCCCTCCACTTT. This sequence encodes CASKGQNNSPLHF.

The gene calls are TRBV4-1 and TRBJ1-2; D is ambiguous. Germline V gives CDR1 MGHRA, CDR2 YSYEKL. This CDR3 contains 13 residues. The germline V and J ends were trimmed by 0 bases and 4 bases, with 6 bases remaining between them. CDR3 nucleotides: TGCGCCAGCAGCCAAGACTTCCTCTATGGCTACACCTTC. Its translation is CASSQDFLYGYTF.

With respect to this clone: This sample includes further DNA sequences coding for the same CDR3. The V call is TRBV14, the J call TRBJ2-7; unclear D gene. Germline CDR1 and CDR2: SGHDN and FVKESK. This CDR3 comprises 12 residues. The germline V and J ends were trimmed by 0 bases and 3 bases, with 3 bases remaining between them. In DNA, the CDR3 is TGTGCCAGCAGCCAAGATTACTACGAGCAGTACTTC. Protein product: CASSQDYYEQYF.

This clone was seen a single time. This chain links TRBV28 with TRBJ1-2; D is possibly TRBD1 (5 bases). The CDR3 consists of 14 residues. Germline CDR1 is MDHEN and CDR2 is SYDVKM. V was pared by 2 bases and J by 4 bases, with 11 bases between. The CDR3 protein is CASSLGQGGYGYTF. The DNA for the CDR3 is TGTGCCAGCAGTTTAGGGCAGGGAGGCTATGGCTACACCTTC.

The CDR3, as DNA: TGTGCCAGCAGTTACCGTGCAGGAGGGGCAGATACGCAGTATTTT. The encoded protein is CASSYRAGGADTQYF. This chain uses TRBV6-2 or TRBV6-3 with TRBJ2-3, with D perhaps matching TRBD2 (6 bases). V lost 2 bases and J 4 bases, leaving 13 bases between the germline ends. Germline V gives CDR1 MNHEY, CDR2 SVGEGT. The CDR3 loop spans 15 amino acids.

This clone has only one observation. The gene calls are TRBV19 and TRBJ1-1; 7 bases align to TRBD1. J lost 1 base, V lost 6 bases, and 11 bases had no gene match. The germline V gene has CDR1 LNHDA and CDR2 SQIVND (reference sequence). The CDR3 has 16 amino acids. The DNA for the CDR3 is TGTGCCAGTAGGGTAAGACAGGGCCAAGGGAACACTGAAGCTTTCTTT. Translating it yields CASRVRQGQGNTEAFF.

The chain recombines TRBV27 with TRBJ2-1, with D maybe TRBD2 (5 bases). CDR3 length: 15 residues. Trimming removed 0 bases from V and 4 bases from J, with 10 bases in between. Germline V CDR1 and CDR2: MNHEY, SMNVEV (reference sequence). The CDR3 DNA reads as TGTGCCAGCAGTTTATCGTTTGGCGGGTACAATGAGCAGTTCTTC. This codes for CASSLSFGGYNEQFF.